The next 3 T cell receptor beta chains were all read from a single sample in a study of cytomegalovirus exposure and HLA in healthy donors. The PCR made use of 60 Vbeta and 13 Jbeta primers. Only in-frame clones appear in the TCRdb table, and some are missing; sequencing was by immunoSEQ multiplex PCR. The table has around 120,000 clones, around 60% seen once. Sequencing was performed on PBMCs. The source is a man in his forties or fifties in good health and CMV-seropositive.

As for this clone: Other DNA variants within this sample encode the same CDR3. The chain couples TRBV7-9 to TRBJ1-1; D might be TRBD1 (5 bases). V was trimmed by 5 bases and J by 5 bases, leaving 15 bases between them. Germline V gene lookup returns CDR1 SEHNR and CDR2 FQNEAQ (reference sequence). The CDR3 loop spans 14 amino acids. The CDR3, as DNA: TGTGCCAGCAGCCCTCTGGGGGGAGGGACTGAAGCTTTCTTT. Encoded protein: CASSPLGGGTEAFF.

By its share, this clone is medium-sized. The J gene is TRBJ2-7, the V gene TRBV7-3, with D perhaps matching TRBD1 (6 bases). Between the trimmed V and J ends, which lost 3 bases and 3 bases, there was a span of 9 bases. The CDR3 covers 13 residues. Germline V gene sequence: CDR1 SGHTA, CDR2 FQGTGA. CDR3: CASSFGTLYEQYF. CDR3 DNA sequence: TGTGCCAGCAGCTTCGGGACACTCTACGAGCAGTACTTC.

DNA for the CDR3: TGTGCCAGCAGCTTGCGACTAGCCGCGGATACGCAGTATTTT. This gives the protein CASSLRLAADTQYF. The J gene is TRBJ2-3, the V gene TRBV5-5, with 7 bases matching TRBD2. Germline V gives CDR1 SGHKS, CDR2 YYEKEE (reference sequence). J was trimmed by 6 bases and V by 1 base; bases with no gene match: 5. CDR3 length: 14 amino acids.